The clone carrying this T cell receptor beta chain was recorded a few times. This specimen belongs to a study of T-cell reconstitution after alpha-beta-depleted transplantation in children. Unique molecular identifiers were used to barcode this TCRbeta library. TCRdb reprocessed the PCR reads with MiXCR, giving one entry per CDR3 protein. The sample yields about 240,000 distinct CDR3 sequences, more than 10% seen once. Germline V gene lookup returns CDR1 MNHEY and CDR2 SVGEGT. This CDR3 contains 12 residues. Trimming took off 4 bases at V and 7 bases at J, with 10 bases between the two ends. J is TRBJ1-1 and V is TRBV6-2 or TRBV6-3; D call uncertain. Source: PBMCs from the stem cell graft donor, taken from the stem cell graft. The TCR was taken from a human donor who donated a stem cell graft to a child with acute lymphoblastic leukemia. CDR3 in DNA: TGTGCCAGCAGTTCAAGGACGGGTGAAGCTTTCTTT. It yields the protein CASSSRTGEAFF.